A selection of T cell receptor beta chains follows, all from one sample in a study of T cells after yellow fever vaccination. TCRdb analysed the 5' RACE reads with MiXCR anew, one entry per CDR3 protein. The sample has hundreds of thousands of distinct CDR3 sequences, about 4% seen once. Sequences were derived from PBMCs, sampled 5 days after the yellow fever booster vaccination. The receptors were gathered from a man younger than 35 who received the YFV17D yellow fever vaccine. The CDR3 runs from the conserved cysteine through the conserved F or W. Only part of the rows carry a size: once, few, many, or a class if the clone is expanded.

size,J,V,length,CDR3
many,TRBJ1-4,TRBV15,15,CATSRPGEGDEKLFF
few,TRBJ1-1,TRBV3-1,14,CASSQVIDSTEAFF
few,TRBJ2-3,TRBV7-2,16,CASSLIAGGLSGTQYF
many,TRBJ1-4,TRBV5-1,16,CASSFSLGATNEKLFF
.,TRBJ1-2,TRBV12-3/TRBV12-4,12,CASSLQVYGYTF
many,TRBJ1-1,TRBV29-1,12,CSVAPGGTEAFF
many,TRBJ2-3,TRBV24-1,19,CATSDRTSGGTPTTDTQYF
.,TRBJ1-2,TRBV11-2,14,CASSFSVANYGYTF
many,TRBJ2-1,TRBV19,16,CASSMVGDPNTNEQFF
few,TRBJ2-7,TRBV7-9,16,CASSSKGQGMFAEQYF
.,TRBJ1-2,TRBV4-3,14,CASSQGPQGSGYTF
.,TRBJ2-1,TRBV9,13,CASSGGLYGEQFF
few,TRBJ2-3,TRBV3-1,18,CASSQDDRRGGAPDTQYF
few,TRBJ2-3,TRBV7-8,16,CASSPGEAGGWDTQYF